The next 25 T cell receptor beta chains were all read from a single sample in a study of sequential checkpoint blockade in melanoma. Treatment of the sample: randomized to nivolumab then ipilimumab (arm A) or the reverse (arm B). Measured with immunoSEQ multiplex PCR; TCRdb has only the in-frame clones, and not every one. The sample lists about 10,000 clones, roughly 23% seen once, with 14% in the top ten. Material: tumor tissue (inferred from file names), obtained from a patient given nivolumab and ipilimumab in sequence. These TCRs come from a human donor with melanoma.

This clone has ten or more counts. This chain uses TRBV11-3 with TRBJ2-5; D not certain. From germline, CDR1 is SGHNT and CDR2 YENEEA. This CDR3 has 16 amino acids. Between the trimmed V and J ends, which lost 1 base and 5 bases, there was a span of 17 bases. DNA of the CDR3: TGTGCCAGCAGCTTAGTGTACTGGGTTACCCGGGAGACCCAGTACTTC. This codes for CASSLVYWVTRETQYF. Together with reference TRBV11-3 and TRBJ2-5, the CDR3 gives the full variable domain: EAGVVQSPRYKIIEKKQPVAFWCNPISGHNTLYWYLQNLGQGPELLIRYENEEAVDDSQLPKDRFSAERLKGVDSTLKIQPAELGDSAVYLCASSLVYWVTRETQYFGPGTRLLVL.

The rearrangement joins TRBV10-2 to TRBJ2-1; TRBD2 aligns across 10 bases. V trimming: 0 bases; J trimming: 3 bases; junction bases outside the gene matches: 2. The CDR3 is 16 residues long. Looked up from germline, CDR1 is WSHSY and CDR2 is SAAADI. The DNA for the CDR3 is TGCGCCAGCAGTGAGTCTAGCGGGGGGTTCTACAATGAGCAGTTCTTC. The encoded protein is CASSESSGGFYNEQFF.

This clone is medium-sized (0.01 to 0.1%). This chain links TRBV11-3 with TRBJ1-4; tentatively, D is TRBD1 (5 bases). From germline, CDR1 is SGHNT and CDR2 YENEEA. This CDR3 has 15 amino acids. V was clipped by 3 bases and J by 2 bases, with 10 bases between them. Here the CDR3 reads CASSFPRATNEKLFF. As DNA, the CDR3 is TGTGCCAGCAGCTTTCCCAGGGCGACTAATGAAAAACTGTTTTTT.

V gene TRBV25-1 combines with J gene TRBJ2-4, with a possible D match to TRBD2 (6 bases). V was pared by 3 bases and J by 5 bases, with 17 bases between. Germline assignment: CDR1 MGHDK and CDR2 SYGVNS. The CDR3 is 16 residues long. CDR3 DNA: TGTGCCAGCAGTGACCGAGACAGCGGAGGGGAAAACATTCAGTACTTC. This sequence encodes CASSDRDSGGENIQYF. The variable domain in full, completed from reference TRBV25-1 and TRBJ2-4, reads EADIYQTPRYLVIGTGKKITLECSQTMGHDKMYWYQQDPGMELHLIHYSYGVNSTEKGDLSSESTVSRIRTEHFPLTLESARPSHTSQYLCASSDRDSGGENIQYFGAGTRLSVL.

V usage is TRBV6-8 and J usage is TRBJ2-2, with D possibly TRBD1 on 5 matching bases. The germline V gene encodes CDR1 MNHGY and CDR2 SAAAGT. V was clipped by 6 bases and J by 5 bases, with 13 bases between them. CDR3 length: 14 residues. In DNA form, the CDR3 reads TGTGCCAGCAGCCAAGGGGCGCAAACCGGGGAGCTGTTTTTT. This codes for CASSQGAQTGELFF.

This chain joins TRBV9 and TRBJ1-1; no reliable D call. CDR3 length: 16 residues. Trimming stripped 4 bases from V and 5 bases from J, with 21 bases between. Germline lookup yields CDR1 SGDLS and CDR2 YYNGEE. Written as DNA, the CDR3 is TGTGCCAGCAGCCTCAGAGGAGACCCAGGAACAACTGAAGCTTTCTTT. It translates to CASSLRGDPGTTEAFF. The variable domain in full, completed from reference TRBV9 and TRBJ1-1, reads DSGVTQTPKHLITATGQRVTLRCSPRSGDLSVYWYQQSLDQGLQFLIQYYNGEERAKGNILERFSAQQFPDLHSELNLSSLELGDSALYFCASSLRGDPGTTEAFFGQGTRLTVV.

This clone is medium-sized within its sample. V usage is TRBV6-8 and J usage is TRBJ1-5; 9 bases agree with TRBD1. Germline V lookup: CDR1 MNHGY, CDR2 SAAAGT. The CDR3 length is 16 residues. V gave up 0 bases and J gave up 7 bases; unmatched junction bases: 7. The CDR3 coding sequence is TGTGCCAGCAGTTACTCGGGGGACAGGGAGCACCAGCCCCAGCATTTT. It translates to CASSYSGDREHQPQHF.

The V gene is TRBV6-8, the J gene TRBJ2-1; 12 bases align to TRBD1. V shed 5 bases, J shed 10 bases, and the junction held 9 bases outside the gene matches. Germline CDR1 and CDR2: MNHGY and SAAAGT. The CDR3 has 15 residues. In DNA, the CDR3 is TGTGCCAGCAGTCCTGGGACAGGGGGCCTATGGGAGCAGTTCTTC. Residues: CASSPGTGGLWEQFF.

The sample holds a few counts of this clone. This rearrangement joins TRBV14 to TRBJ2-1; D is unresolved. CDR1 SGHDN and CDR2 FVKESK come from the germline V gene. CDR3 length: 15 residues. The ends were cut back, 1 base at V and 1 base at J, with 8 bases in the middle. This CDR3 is CASSQGSQSYNEQFF. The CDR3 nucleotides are TGTGCCAGCAGCCAAGGTTCACAGTCCTACAATGAGCAGTTCTTC.

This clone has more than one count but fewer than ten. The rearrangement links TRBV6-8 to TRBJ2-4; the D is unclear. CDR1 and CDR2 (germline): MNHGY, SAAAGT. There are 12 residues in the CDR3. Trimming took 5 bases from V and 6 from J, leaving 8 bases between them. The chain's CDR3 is CASSDNVNIQYF. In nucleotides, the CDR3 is TGTGCCAGCAGTGACAACGTAAACATTCAGTACTTC.

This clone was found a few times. The CDR3 nucleotides read TGTGCCAGCATTAACGATAACCGACTAAATTCACCCCTCCACTTT. Translated: CASINDNRLNSPLHF. This chain connects TRBV6-8 to TRBJ1-6, with no clear D. This CDR3 is built from 15 residues. The germline V gene encodes CDR1 MNHGY and CDR2 SAAAGT. V was shortened by 7 bases and J by 7 bases, with 17 bases between the two germline ends.

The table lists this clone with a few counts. The chain's CDR3 is CASSLTSGTLSYNEQFF. The CDR3 DNA reads as TGTGCCAGCAGCCTAACGTCCGGGACTCTCTCCTACAATGAGCAGTTCTTC. This chain joins TRBV16 and TRBJ2-1; a weak D match, TRBD2 (6 bases). V was trimmed by 4 bases and J by 0 bases, leaving 16 bases between them. The CDR3 sequence is 17 residues long. CDR1 is KGHSY and CDR2 is FQNENV in the germline V gene.

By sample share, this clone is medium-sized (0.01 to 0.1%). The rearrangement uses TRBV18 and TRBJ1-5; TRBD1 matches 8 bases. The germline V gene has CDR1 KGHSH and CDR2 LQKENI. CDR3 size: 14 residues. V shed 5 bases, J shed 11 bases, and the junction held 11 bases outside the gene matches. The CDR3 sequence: CASSSRGQGVTQHF. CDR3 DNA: TGTGCCAGCTCAAGCCGTGGACAGGGAGTAACCCAGCATTTT.

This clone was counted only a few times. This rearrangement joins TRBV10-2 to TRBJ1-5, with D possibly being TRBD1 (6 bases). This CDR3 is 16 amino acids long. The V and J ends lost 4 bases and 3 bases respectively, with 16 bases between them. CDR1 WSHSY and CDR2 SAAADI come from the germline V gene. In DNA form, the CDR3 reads TGCGCCAGCAGTGCTCCGGGACACCCTTTCAATCAGCCCCAGCATTTT. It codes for CASSAPGHPFNQPQHF.

The CDR3 spells CASSQPDRGRGGYTF. The DNA of the CDR3 is TGCGCCAGCAGCCAACCGGACAGGGGGCGAGGGGGCTACACCTTC. The chain joins TRBV5-1 to TRBJ1-2, with 11 bases that match TRBD1. This CDR3 is 15 amino acids long. In germline, CDR1 is SGHRS, CDR2 YFSETQ. Germline trimming cut 4 bases from V and 8 bases from J; bases unmatched to any gene: 10.

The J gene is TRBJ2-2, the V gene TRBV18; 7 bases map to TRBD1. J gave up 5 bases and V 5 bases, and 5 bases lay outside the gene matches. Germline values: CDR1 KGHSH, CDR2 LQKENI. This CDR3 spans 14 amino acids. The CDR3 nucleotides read TGTGCCAGCTCAGTGACAGGGTGGACCGGGGAGCTGTTTTTT. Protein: CASSVTGWTGELFF.

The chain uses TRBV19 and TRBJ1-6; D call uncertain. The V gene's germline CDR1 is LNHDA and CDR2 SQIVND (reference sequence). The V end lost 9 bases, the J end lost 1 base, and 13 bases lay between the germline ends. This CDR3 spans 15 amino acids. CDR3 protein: CASAPLGSYNSPLHF. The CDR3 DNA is TGTGCCAGCGCCCCTTTGGGGTCCTATAATTCACCCCTCCACTTT.

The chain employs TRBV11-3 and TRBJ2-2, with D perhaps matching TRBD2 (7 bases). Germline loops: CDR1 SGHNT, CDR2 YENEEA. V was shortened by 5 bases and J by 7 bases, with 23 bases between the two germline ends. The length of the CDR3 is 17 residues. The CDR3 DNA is TGTGCCAGCAGCCACCGGCCGGGGGGCAGGATTGTCGGGGAGCTGTTTTTT. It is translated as CASSHRPGGRIVGELFF.

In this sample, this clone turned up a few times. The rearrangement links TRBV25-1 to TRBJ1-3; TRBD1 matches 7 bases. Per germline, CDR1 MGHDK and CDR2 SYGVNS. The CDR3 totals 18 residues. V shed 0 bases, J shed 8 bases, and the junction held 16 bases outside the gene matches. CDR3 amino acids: CASSEYSPLGQVRDTIYF. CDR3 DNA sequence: TGTGCCAGCAGTGAATATTCTCCTCTAGGACAGGTTCGGGACACCATATATTTT.

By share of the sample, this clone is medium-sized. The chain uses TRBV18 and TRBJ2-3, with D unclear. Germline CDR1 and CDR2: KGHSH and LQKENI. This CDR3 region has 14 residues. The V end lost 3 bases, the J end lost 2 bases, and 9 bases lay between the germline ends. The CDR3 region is CASSPSYSTDTQYF. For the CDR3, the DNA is TGTGCCAGCTCACCCTCATACTCCACAGATACGCAGTATTTT.

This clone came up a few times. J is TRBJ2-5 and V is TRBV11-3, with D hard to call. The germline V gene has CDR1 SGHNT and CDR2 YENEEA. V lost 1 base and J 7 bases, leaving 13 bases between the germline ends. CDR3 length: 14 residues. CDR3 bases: TGTGCCAGCAGCTTAGGGGCGCAGGTGATGACCCAGTACTTC. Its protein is CASSLGAQVMTQYF.

CDR3 DNA sequence: TGTGCCAGCAGCGCCTGGGGGGGGGCCGTTGGCACCGGGGAGCTGTTTTTT. It is translated as CASSAWGGAVGTGELFF. The chain recombines TRBV9 with TRBJ2-2, with a weak D call TRBD2 (7 bases). This CDR3 has 17 residues. Germline V CDR1 and CDR2: SGDLS, YYNGEE. Trimming removed 3 bases from V and 4 bases from J, with 19 bases in between. Full variable domain (outside the CDR3, taken from reference TRBV9 and TRBJ2-2): DSGVTQTPKHLITATGQRVTLRCSPRSGDLSVYWYQQSLDQGLQFLIQYYNGEERAKGNILERFSAQQFPDLHSELNLSSLELGDSALYFCASSAWGGAVGTGELFFGEGSRLTVL.

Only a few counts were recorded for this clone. The CDR3 coding sequence is TGTGCCAGCAGCGGTCCCCGGGGGGGGCAGGCCGATACGCAGTATTTT. Translation gives CASSGPRGGQADTQYF. V is TRBV6-8 and J is TRBJ2-3, with 8 bases that match TRBD2. After removal of 6 bases from V and 6 bases from J, the junction contained 14 bases not matched to a gene. This CDR3 comprises 16 residues. Germline V CDR1 and CDR2: MNHGY, SAAAGT.

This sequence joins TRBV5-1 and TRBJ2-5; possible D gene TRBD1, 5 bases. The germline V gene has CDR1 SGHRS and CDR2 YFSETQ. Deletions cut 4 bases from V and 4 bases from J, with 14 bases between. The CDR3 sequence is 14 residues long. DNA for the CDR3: TGCGCCAGCAGCCCCATCGTGGGGCCAGAGACCCAGTACTTC. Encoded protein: CASSPIVGPETQYF. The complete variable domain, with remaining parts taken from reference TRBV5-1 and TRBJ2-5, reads KAGVTQTPRYLIKTRGQQVTLSCSPISGHRSVSWYQQTPGQGLQFLFEYFSETQRNKGNFPGRFSGRQFSNSRSEMNVSTLELGDSALYLCASSPIVGPETQYFGPGTRLLVL.

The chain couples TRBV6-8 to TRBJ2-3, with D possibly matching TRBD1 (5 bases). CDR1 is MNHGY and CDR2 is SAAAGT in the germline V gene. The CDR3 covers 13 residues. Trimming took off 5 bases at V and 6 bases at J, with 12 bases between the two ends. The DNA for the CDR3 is TGTGCCAGCAGTCTAAGCTGGGGCGATACGCAGTATTTT. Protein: CASSLSWGDTQYF.